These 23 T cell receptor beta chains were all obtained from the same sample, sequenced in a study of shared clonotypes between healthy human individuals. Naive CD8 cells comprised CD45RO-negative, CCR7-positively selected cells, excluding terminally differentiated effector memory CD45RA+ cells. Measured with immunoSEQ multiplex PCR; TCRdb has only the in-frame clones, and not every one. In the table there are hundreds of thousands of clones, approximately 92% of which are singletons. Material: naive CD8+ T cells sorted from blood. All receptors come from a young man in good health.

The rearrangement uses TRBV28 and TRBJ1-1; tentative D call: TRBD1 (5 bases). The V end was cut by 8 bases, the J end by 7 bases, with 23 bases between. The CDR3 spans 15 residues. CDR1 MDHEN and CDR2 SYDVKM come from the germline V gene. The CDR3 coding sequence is TGTGCCAGCCCTAAGAAGGGCAGGGAACAAGGTGAAGCTTTCTTT. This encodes CASPKKGREQGEAFF. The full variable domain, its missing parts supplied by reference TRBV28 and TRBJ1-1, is DVKVTQSSRYLVKRTGEKVFLECVQDMDHENMFWYRQDPGLGLRLIYFSYDVKMKEKGDIPEGYSVSREKKERFSLILESASTNQTSMYLCASPKKGREQGEAFFGQGTRLTVV.

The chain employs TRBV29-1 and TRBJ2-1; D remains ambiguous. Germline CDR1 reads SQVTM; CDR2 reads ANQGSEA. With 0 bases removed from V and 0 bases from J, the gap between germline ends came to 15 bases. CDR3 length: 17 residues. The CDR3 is CSVEDEPSASSYNEQFF. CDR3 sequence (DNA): TGCAGCGTTGAAGACGAACCCAGTGCCAGCTCCTACAATGAGCAGTTCTTC.

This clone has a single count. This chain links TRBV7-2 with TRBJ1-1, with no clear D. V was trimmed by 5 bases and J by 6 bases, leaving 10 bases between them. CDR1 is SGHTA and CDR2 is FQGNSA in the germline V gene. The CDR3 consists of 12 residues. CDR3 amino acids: CASSEDFPEAFF. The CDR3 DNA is TGTGCCAGCAGCGAGGATTTCCCTGAAGCTTTCTTT.

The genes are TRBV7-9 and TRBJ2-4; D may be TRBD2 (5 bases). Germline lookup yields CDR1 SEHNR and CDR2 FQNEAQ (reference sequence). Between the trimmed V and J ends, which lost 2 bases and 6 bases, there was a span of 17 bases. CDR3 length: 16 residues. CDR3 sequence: CASSLLGVSSGNIQYF. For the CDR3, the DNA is TGTGCCAGCAGCTTACTCGGGGTATCGAGTGGAAACATTCAGTACTTC.

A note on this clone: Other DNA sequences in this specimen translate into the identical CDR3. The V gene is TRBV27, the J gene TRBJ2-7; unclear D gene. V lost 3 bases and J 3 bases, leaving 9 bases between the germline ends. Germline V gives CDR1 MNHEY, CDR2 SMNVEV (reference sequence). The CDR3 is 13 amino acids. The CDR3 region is CASSFGQNYEQYF. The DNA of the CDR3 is TGTGCCAGCAGTTTTGGTCAGAACTACGAGCAGTACTTC.

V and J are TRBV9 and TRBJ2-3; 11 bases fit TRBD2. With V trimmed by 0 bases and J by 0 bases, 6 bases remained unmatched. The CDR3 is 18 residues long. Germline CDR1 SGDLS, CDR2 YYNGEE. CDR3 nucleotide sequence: TGTGCCAGCAGCGTAGCTCCTAGCGGGAGGCCCAGCACAGATACGCAGTATTTT. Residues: CASSVAPSGRPSTDTQYF.

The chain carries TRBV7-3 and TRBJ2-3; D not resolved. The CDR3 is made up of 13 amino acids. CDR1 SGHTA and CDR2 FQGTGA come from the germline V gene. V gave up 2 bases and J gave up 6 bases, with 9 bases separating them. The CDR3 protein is CASSLFGADTQYF. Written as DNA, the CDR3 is TGTGCCAGCAGCTTATTTGGAGCGGATACGCAGTATTTT.

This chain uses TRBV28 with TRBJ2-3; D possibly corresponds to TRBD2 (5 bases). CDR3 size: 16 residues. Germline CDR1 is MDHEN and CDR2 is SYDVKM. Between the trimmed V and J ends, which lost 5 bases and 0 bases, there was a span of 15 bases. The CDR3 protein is CASSSGSAYSTDTQYF. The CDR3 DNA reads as TGTGCCAGCAGTAGCGGTTCCGCTTACAGCACAGATACGCAGTATTTT.

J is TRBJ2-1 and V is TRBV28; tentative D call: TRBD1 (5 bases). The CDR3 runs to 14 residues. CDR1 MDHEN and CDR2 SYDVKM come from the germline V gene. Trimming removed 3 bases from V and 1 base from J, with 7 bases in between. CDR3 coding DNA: TGTGCCAGCAGTTTTGCAGGGTCCTACAATGAGCAGTTCTTC. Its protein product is CASSFAGSYNEQFF.

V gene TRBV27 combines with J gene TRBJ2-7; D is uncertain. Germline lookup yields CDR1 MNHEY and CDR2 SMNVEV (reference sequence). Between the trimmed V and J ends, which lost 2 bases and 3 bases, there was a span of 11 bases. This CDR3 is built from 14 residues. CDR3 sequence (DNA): TGTGCCAGCAGTTTACGGCAGAAAGGCTACGAGCAGTACTTC. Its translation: CASSLRQKGYEQYF.

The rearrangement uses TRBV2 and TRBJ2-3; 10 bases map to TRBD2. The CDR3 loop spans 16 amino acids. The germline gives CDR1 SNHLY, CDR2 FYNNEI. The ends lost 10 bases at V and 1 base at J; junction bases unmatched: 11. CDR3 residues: CATEDEAGGRTDTQYF. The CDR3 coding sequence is TGTGCCACCGAAGACGAAGCGGGAGGGCGCACAGATACGCAGTATTTT.

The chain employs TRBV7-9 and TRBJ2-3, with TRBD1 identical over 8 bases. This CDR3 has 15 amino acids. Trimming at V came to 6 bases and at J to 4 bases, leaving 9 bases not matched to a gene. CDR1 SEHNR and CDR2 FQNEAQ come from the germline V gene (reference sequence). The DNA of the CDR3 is TGTGCCAGCAGTTATCCCGGACAGGGAGCAGATACGCAGTATTTT. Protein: CASSYPGQGADTQYF. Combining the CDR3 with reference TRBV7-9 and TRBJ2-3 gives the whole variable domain DTGVSQNPRHKITKRGQNVTFRCDPISEHNRLYWYRQTLGQGPEFLTYFQNEAQLEKSRLLSDRFSAERPKGSFSTLEIQRTEQGDSAMYLCASSYPGQGADTQYFGPGTRLTVL.

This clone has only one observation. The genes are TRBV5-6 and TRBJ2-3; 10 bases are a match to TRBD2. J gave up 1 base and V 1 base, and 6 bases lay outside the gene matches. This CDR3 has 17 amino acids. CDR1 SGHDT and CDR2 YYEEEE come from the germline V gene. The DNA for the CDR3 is TGTGCCAGCAGCTTGAGATTAGCGGGAGGCCGCACAGATACGCAGTATTTT. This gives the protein CASSLRLAGGRTDTQYF.

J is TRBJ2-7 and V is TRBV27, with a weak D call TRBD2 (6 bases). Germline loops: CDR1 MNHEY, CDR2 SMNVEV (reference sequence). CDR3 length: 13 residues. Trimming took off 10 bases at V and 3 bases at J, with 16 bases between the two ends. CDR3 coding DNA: TGTGCCACAAGGGAGGTATTAGGCTACGAGCAGTACTTC. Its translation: CATREVLGYEQYF.

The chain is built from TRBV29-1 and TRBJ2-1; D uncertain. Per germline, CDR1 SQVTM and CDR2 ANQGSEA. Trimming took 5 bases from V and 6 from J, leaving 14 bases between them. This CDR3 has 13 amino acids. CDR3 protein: CSVRPPLGNEQFF. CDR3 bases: TGCAGCGTTAGGCCCCCATTGGGCAATGAGCAGTTCTTC.

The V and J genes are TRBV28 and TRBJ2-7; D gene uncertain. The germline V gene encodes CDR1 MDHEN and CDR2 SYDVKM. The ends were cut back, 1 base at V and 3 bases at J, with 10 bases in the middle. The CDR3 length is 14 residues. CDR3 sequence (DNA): TGTGCCAGCAGTTTATCAACTACCGGCTACGAGCAGTACTTC. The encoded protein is CASSLSTTGYEQYF. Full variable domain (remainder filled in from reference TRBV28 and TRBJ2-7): DVKVTQSSRYLVKRTGEKVFLECVQDMDHENMFWYRQDPGLGLRLIYFSYDVKMKEKGDIPEGYSVSREKKERFSLILESASTNQTSMYLCASSLSTTGYEQYFGPGTRLTVT.

The CDR3 is CASSPLGSDTQYF. The DNA of the CDR3 is TGCGCCAGCAGCCCCTTAGGGTCAGATACGCAGTATTTT. The chain couples TRBV4-1 to TRBJ2-3; D is unclear. Germline CDR1 MGHRA, CDR2 YSYEKL. Trimming left V 4 bases short and J 4 bases short, with 9 bases between. The length of the CDR3 is 13 residues.

The CDR3: CASSQGLSGANVLTF. The CDR3 DNA reads TGTGCCAGCAGCCAGGGGCTCTCTGGGGCCAACGTCCTGACTTTC. The gene calls are TRBV7-2 and TRBJ2-6, with a possible D match to TRBD1 (6 bases). Germline V gene data show CDR1 as SGHTA and CDR2 as FQGNSA. The CDR3 is 15 residues long. With 5 bases removed from V and 0 bases from J, the gap between germline ends came to 8 bases.

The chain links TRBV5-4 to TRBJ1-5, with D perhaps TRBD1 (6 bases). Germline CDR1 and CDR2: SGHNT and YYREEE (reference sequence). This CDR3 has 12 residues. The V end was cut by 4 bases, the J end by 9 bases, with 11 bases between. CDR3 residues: CASSLSRGPQHF. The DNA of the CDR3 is TGTGCCAGCAGCCTGAGCAGGGGGCCCCAGCATTTT.

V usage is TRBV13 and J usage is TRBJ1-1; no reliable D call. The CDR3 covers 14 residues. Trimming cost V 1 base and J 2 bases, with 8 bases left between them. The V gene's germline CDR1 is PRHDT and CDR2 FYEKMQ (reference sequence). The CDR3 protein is CASSLAQDNTEAFF. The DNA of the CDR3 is TGTGCCAGCAGCTTAGCGCAGGACAACACTGAAGCTTTCTTT.

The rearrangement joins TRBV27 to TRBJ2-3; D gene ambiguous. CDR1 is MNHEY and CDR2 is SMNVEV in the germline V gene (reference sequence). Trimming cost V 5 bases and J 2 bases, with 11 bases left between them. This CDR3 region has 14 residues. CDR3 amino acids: CASSPLRPTDTQYF. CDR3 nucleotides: TGTGCCAGCAGTCCATTAAGACCCACAGATACGCAGTATTTT.

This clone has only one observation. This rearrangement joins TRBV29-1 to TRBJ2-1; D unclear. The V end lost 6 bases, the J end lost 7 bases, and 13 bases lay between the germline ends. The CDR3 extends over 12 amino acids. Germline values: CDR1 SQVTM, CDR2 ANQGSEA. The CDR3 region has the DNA TGCAGCGTCCACAAGGGTAATAATGAGCAGTTCTTC. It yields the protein CSVHKGNNEQFF.

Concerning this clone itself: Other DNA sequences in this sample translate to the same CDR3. CDR3 in DNA: TGTGCCAGCAGTGAGGGACCCTACGAGCAGTACTTC. Translation: CASSEGPYEQYF. V usage is TRBV25-1 and J usage is TRBJ2-7; TRBD1 or TRBD2 may be the D gene (5 bases each). Germline V gene sequence: CDR1 MGHDK, CDR2 SYGVNS. Between the trimmed V and J ends, which lost 3 bases and 2 bases, there was a span of 5 bases. CDR3 length: 12 amino acids.